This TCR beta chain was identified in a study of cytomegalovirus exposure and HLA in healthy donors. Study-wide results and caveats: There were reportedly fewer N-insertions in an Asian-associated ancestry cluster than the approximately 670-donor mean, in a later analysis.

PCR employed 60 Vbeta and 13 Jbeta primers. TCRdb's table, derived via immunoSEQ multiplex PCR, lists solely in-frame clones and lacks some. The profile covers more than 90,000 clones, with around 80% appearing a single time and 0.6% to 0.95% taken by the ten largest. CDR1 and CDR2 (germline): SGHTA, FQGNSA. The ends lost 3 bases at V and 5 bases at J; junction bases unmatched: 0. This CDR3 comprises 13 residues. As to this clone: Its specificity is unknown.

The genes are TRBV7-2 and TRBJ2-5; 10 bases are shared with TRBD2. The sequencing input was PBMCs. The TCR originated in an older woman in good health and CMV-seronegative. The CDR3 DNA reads TGTGCCAGCAGCTTGACTAGCGGGGAGACCCAGTACTTC. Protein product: CASSLTSGETQYF.